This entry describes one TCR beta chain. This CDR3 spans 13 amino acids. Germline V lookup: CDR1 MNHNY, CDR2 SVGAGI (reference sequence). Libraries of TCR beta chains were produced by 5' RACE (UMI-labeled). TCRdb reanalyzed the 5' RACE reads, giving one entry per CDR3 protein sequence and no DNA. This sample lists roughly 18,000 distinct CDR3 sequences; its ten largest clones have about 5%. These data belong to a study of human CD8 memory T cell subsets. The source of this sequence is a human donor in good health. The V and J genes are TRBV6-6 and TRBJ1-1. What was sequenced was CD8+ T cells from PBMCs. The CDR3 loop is CASSASGNTEAFF.